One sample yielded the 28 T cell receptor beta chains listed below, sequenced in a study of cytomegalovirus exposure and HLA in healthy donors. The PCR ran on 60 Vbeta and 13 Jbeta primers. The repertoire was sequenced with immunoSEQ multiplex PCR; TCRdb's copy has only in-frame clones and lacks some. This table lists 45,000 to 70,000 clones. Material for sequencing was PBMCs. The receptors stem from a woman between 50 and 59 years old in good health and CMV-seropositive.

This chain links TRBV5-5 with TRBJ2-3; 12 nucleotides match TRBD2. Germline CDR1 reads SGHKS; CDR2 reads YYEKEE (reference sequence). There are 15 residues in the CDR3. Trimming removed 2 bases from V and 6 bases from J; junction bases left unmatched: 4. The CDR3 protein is CASSLSTSGRDTQYF. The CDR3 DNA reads TGTGCCAGCAGCTTAAGTACTAGCGGGAGGGATACGCAGTATTTT. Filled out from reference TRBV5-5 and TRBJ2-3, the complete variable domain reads DAGVTQSPTHLIKTRGQQVTLRCSPISGHKSVSWYQQVLGQGPQFIFQYYEKEERGRGNFPDRFSARQFPNYSSELNVNALLLGDSALYLCASSLSTSGRDTQYFGPGTRLTVL.

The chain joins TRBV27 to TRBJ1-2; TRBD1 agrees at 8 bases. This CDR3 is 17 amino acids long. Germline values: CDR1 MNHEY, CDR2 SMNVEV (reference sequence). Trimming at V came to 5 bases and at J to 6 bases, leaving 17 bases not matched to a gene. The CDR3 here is CASSPSPKTGTGDGYTF. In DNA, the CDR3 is TGTGCCAGCAGTCCTTCCCCTAAGACAGGGACAGGAGATGGCTACACCTTC.

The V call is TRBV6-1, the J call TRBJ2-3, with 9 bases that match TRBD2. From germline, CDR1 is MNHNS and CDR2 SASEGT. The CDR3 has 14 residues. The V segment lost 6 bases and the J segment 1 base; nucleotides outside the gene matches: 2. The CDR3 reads CASSQRGGTDTQYF. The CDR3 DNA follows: TGTGCCAGCAGCCAGCGGGGGGGCACAGATACGCAGTATTTT.

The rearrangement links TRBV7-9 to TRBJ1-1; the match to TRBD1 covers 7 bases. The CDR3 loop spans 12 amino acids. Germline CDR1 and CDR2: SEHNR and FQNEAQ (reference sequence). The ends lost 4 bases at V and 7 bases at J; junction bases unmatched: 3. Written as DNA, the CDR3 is TGTGCCAGCAGCTACAGGGGAGGTGAAGCTTTCTTT. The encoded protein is CASSYRGGEAFF. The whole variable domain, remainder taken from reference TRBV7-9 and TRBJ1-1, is DTGVSQNPRHKITKRGQNVTFRCDPISEHNRLYWYRQTLGQGPEFLTYFQNEAQLEKSRLLSDRFSAERPKGSFSTLEIQRTEQGDSAMYLCASSYRGGEAFFGQGTRLTVV.

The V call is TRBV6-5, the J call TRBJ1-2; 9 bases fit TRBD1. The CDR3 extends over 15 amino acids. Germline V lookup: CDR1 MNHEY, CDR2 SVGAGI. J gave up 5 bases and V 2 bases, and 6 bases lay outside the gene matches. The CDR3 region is CASSYTWTGEYGYTF. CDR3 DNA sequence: TGTGCCAGCAGTTACACCTGGACAGGGGAGTATGGCTACACCTTC.

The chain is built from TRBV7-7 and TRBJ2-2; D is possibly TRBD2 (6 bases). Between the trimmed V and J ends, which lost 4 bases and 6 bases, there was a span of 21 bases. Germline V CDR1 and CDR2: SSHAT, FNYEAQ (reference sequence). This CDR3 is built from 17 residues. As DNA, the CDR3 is TGTGCCAGCAGCTCGGGACTCCCAGGGTCGGGAGCCGGGGAGCTGTTTTTT. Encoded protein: CASSSGLPGSGAGELFF.

CDR3 sequence: CASTVGQTHGYTF. CDR3 sequence (DNA): TGTGCCAGCACCGTGGGACAGACCCATGGCTACACCTTC. This sequence joins TRBV28 and TRBJ1-2; 7 nucleotides agree with TRBD1. Per germline, CDR1 MDHEN and CDR2 SYDVKM. The junction had 8 bases not matched to a gene; V was cut back by 7 bases and J by 6 bases. The CDR3 runs 13 residues.

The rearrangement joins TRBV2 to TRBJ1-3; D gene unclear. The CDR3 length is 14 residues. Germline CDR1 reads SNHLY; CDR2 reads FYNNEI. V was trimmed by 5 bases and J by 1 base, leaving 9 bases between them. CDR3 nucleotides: TGTGCCAGCAGTCGAGATTATTCTGGAAACACCATATATTTT. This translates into CASSRDYSGNTIYF.

DNA of the CDR3: TGCGCCAGCAGCTTATCAGGGCTTAAGGGGACCCAGTACTTC. As protein: CASSLSGLKGTQYF. The chain carries TRBV5-1 and TRBJ2-5; D is possibly TRBD1 (5 bases). Trimming removed 2 bases from V and 7 bases from J, with 15 bases in between. The CDR3 covers 14 residues. Germline lookup yields CDR1 SGHRS and CDR2 YFSETQ.

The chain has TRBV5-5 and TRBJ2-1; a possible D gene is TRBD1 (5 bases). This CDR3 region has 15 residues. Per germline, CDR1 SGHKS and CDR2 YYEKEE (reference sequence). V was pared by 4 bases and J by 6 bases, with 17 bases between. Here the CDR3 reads CASSTWSRVGNEQFF. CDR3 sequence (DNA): TGTGCCAGCAGCACATGGTCCAGGGTAGGCAATGAGCAGTTCTTC. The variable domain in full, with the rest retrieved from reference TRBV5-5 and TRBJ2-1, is DAGVTQSPTHLIKTRGQQVTLRCSPISGHKSVSWYQQVLGQGPQFIFQYYEKEERGRGNFPDRFSARQFPNYSSELNVNALLLGDSALYLCASSTWSRVGNEQFFGPGTRLTVL.

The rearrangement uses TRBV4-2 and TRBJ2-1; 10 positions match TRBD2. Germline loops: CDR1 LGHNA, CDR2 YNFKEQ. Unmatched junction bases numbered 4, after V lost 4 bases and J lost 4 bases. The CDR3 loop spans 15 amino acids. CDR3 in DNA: TGTGCCAGCAGCCTAAGCGGGGGGGGATACAATGAGCAGTTCTTC. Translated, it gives CASSLSGGGYNEQFF.

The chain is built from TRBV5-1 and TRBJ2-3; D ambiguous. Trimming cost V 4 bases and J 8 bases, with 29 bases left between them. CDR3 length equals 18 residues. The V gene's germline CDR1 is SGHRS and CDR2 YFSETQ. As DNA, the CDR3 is TGCGCCAGCAGCGAACCATCGTCTAGAGGCGAAAAAGGTAGTACGCAGTATTTT. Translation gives CASSEPSSRGEKGSTQYF.

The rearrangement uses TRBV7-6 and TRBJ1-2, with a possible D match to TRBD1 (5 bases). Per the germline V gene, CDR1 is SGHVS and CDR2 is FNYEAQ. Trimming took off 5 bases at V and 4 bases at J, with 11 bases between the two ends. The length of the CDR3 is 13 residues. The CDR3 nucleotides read TGTGCCAGCAGCCCGGGGGACGGCTATGGCTACACCTTC. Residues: CASSPGDGYGYTF.

This CDR3 is CASSDRGVESPLHF. For the CDR3, the DNA is TGTGCCAGCAGTGACAGGGGGGTTGAGTCACCCCTCCACTTT. This sequence joins TRBV2 and TRBJ1-6, with TRBD1 matching 7 bases. Looked up from germline, CDR1 is SNHLY and CDR2 is FYNNEI. This CDR3 spans 14 amino acids. V trimming: 3 bases; J trimming: 10 bases; junction bases outside the gene matches: 6.

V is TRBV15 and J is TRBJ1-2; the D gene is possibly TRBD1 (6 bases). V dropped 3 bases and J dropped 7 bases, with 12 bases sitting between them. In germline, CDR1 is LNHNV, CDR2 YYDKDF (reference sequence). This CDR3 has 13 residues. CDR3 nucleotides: TGTGCCACCAGCAGGGGGAGGGGGTCTGGCTACACCTTC. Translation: CATSRGRGSGYTF.

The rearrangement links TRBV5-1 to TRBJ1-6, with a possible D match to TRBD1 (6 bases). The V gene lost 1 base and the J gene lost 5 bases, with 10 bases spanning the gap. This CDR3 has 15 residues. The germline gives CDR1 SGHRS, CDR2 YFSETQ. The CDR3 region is CASSLTQGNNSPLHF. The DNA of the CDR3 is TGCGCCAGCAGCTTGACCCAGGGGAATAATTCACCCCTCCACTTT.

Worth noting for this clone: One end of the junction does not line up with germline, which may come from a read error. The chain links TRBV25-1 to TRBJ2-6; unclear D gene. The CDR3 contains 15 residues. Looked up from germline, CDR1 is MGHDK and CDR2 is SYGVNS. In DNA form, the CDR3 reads TGTGCCAGCAGTGGTGTTACCTCTGGCGCCAACGTCCTGACTTTC. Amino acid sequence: CASSGVTSGANVLTF.

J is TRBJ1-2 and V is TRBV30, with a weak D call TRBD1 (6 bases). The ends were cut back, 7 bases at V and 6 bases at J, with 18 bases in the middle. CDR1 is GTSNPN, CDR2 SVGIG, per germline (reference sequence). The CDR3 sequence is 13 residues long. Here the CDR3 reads CAFLMGTRNGYTF. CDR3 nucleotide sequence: TGTGCCTTTCTCATGGGGACACGGAATGGCTACACCTTC.

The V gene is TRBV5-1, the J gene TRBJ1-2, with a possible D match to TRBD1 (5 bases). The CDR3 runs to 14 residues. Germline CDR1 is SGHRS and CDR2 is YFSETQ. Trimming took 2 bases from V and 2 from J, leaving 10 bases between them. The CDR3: CASSFDGGNYGYTF. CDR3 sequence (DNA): TGCGCCAGCAGCTTCGATGGGGGGAACTATGGCTACACCTTC.

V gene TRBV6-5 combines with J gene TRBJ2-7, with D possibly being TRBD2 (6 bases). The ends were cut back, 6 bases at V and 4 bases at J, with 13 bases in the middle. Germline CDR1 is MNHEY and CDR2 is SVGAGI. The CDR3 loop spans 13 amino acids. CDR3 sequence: CASSRERTYEQYF. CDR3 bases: TGTGCCAGCAGCCGGGAGCGGACGTACGAGCAGTACTTC.

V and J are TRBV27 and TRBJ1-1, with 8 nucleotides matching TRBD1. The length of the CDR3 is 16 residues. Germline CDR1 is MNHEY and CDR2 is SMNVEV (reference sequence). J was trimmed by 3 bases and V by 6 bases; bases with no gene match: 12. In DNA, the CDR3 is TGTGCCAGCAGGTCGGAACAGGGGGTCCGGGACACTGAAGCTTTCTTT. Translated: CASRSEQGVRDTEAFF.

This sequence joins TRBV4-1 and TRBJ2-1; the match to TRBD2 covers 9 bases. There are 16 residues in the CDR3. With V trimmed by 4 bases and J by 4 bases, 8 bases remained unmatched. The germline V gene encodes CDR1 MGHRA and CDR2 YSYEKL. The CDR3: CASSPVAGDAYNEQFF. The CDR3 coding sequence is TGCGCCAGCAGCCCGGTAGCGGGGGATGCGTACAATGAGCAGTTCTTC.

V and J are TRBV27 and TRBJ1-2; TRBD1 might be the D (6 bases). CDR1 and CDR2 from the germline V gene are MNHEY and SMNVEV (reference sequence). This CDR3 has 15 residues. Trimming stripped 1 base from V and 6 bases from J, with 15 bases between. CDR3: CASSLFGRGGDGYTF. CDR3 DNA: TGTGCCAGCAGTTTATTCGGCAGGGGAGGGGATGGCTACACCTTC.

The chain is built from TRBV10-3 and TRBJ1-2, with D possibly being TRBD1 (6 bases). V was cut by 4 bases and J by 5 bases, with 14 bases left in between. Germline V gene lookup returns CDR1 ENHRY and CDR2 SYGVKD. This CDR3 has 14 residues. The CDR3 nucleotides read TGTGCCATCAGTGTGGCGGGGGCAGGGTATGGCTACACCTTC. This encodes CAISVAGAGYGYTF.

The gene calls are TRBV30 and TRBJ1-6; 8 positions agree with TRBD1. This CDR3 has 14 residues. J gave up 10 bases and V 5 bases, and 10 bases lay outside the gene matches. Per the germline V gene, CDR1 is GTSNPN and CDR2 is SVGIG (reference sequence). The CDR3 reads CAWELGQVDSPLHF. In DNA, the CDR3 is TGTGCCTGGGAACTGGGACAGGTCGACTCACCCCTCCACTTT. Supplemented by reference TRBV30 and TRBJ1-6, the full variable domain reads SQTIHQWPATLVQPVGSPLSLECTVEGTSNPNLYWYRQAAGRGLQLLFYSVGIGQISSEVPQNLSASRPQDRQFILSSKKLLLSDSGFYLCAWELGQVDSPLHFGNGTRLTVT.

Here the CDR3 DNA reads TGTGCCAGAAGCCCTGACAGGGGGGGTTTCATGAACACTGAAGCTTTCTTT. This encodes CARSPDRGGFMNTEAFF. This chain uses TRBV5-3 with TRBJ1-1; 9 bases are shared with TRBD1. TRBV5-3 is classed as an ORF, of uncertain function. The V gene end was trimmed by 4 bases and the J gene end by 0 bases; junction bases not matched to a gene: 10. CDR3 length equals 17 residues.

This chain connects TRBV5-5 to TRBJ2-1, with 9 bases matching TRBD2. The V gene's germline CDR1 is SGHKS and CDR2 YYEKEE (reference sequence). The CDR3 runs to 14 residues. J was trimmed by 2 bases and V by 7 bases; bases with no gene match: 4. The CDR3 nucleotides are TGTGCCAGCGGAGCGGGAGGTACCTACAATGAGCAGTTCTTC. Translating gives CASGAGGTYNEQFF.

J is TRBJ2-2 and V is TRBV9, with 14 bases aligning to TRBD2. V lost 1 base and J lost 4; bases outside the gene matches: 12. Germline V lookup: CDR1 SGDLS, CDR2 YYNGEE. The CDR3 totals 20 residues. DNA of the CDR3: TGTGCCAGCAGCGTACACGGGACTAGCGGGGGCCCGGCTAGCACCGGGGAGCTGTTTTTT. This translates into CASSVHGTSGGPASTGELFF.